A single sample is the source of the 24 T cell receptor beta chains below, sequenced in a study of T cells in Graves' hyperthyroidism and ophthalmopathy. There were TCR beta CDR3 regions amplified from RNA transcripts. An initial round of RT-PCR targeting the TCR CDR3 relied on the HTBI primer set. A single record per CDR3 protein comes from TCRdb applying MiXCR to the multiplex PCR reads. The sample lists under 300,000 distinct CDR3 sequences, 15% occurring once. Sequencing was carried out using blood. The receptor set was obtained from a woman in her 50s with Graves' hyperthyroidism that later progressed to Graves' ophthalmopathy.

This clonotype was seen repeatedly, ten times or more. The J gene is TRBJ2-5, the V gene TRBV5-1; D is perhaps TRBD1 or TRBD2 (7 bases each). Germline V gene sequence: CDR1 SGHRS, CDR2 YFSETQ. Trimming pared 0 bases from V and 2 bases from J, leaving 17 bases between. CDR3 size: 17 residues. CDR3 nucleotides: TGCGCCAGCAGCTTGGTATCAGCGGGACAGTCTCAAGAGACCCAGTACTTC. Translating it yields CASSLVSAGQSQETQYF.

This clonotype has at least ten counts. The chain has TRBV7-9 and TRBJ2-1; D perhaps matches TRBD1 (7 bases). V was pared by 4 bases and J by 8 bases, with 18 bases between. Germline V gene data show CDR1 as SEHNR and CDR2 as FQNEAQ (reference sequence). This CDR3 is 15 amino acids long. This CDR3 reads CASSSRGRGDYEQFF. The CDR3 DNA is TGTGCCAGCAGCTCCCGGGGCAGGGGGGACTATGAGCAGTTCTTC.

This clonotype was picked up many times. The chain carries TRBV28 and TRBJ2-1; a weak D match, TRBD1 (5 bases). CDR3 length: 15 residues. V lost 6 bases and J 2 bases, leaving 14 bases between the germline ends. Germline loops: CDR1 MDHEN, CDR2 SYDVKM. CDR3 nucleotide sequence: TGTGCCAGCAGAAACTCTAGGGGTACCTACAATGAGCAGTTCTTC. Its protein is CASRNSRGTYNEQFF.

On this clonotype itself: This could be a read error, since a much larger clone is one nucleotide away. The chain uses TRBV28 and TRBJ1-6; D is unresolved. CDR1 is MDHEN and CDR2 is SYDVKM in the germline V gene. Trimming removed 2 bases at V and 5 bases at J, with 13 bases between. The CDR3 covers 16 residues. The CDR3 spells CASSLIRTVDNSPLHF. In nucleotides, the CDR3 is TGTGCCAGCAGTTTAATAAGGACGGTCGATAATTCACCCCTCCACTTT.

This clonotype was seen ten or more times. V and J are TRBV18 and TRBJ1-1; D remains ambiguous. Germline lookup yields CDR1 KGHSH and CDR2 LQKENI. CDR3 length: 15 residues. V lost 2 bases, J lost 1 base, and 11 bases lay in between. CDR3 bases: TGTGCCAGCTCACCAAATCTGGGGAAGAACACTGAAGCTTTCTTT. Translated: CASSPNLGKNTEAFF.

This clonotype was counted a few times. The genes are TRBV15 and TRBJ1-1, with D uncertain. CDR3 length equals 13 residues. Germline V gene lookup returns CDR1 LNHNV and CDR2 YYDKDF (reference sequence). The V end lost 5 bases, the J end lost 7 bases, and 14 bases lay between the germline ends. In nucleotides, the CDR3 is TGTGCCACCAGCCCGCCGGGGTGGGGTGAAGCTTTCTTT. Protein product: CATSPPGWGEAFF.

This clonotype was seen at least ten times. J is TRBJ1-1 and V is TRBV6-1; no clear D gene. Germline assignment: CDR1 MNHNS and CDR2 SASEGT. The V end lost 5 bases, the J end lost 4 bases, and 11 bases lay between the germline ends. The CDR3 consists of 13 residues. This CDR3 reads CASSPVATTEAFF. CDR3 nucleotides: TGTGCCAGCAGTCCCGTGGCCACCACTGAAGCTTTCTTT.

This clonotype appeared many times. V is TRBV28 and J is TRBJ2-3; 10 nucleotides align to TRBD2. Per the germline V gene, CDR1 is MDHEN and CDR2 is SYDVKM. There are 16 residues in the CDR3. J was trimmed by 4 bases and V by 5 bases; bases with no gene match: 9. The CDR3 loop reads CASSQQREGRSDTQYF. Here the CDR3 DNA reads TGTGCCAGCAGTCAACAGCGGGAGGGCCGATCAGATACGCAGTATTTT.

This clonotype showed up many times. The V call is TRBV5-6, the J call TRBJ1-2, with D uncertain. CDR3 length: 16 residues. The V end was cut by 0 bases, the J end by 0 bases, with 12 bases between. CDR1 and CDR2 from the germline V gene are SGHDT and YYEEEE. The DNA of the CDR3 is TGTGCCAGCAGCTTGGAACGGTGGGGAACTAACTATGGCTACACCTTC. Translation gives CASSLERWGTNYGYTF.

The sample holds many counts of this clonotype. This chain links TRBV11-2 with TRBJ2-5, with 16 positions matching TRBD2. This CDR3 is 18 amino acids long. Germline CDR1 SGHAT, CDR2 FQNNGV. The V and J ends lost 5 bases and 5 bases, in that order; junction bases with no gene match: 11. The CDR3 reads CASSTGTSGRAWGETQYF. The CDR3 bases are TGTGCCAGCAGCACCGGGACTAGCGGGAGGGCCTGGGGGGAGACCCAGTACTTC. Variable domain in full (rest from reference TRBV11-2 and TRBJ2-5): EAGVAQSPRYKIIEKRQSVAFWCNPISGHATLYWYQQILGQGPKLLIQFQNNGVVDDSQLPKDRFSAERLKGVDSTLKIQPAKLEDSAVYLCASSTGTSGRAWGETQYFGPGTRLLVL.

This clonotype was counted ten times or more. The CDR3 sequence: CASSTPRGDTQYF. CDR3 nucleotide sequence: TGTGCCAGCAGTACGCCCAGGGGAGATACGCAGTATTTT. The V call is TRBV28, the J call TRBJ2-3; possibly TRBD1 for D (6 bases). The CDR3 is made up of 13 amino acids. CDR1 and CDR2 (germline): MDHEN, SYDVKM. The ends were cut back, 5 bases at V and 5 bases at J, with 11 bases in the middle. Supplemented by reference TRBV28 and TRBJ2-3, the full variable domain reads DVKVTQSSRYLVKRTGEKVFLECVQDMDHENMFWYRQDPGLGLRLIYFSYDVKMKEKGDIPEGYSVSREKKERFSLILESASTNQTSMYLCASSTPRGDTQYFGPGTRLTVL.

This clonotype was seen at least ten times. J is TRBJ2-3 and V is TRBV10-3; D is unresolved. Germline lookup yields CDR1 ENHRY and CDR2 SYGVKD. V gave up 6 bases and J gave up 2 bases, with 12 bases separating them. This CDR3 comprises 14 residues. CDR3 loop: CAISPFDPTDTQYF. The DNA for the CDR3 is TGTGCCATCAGCCCCTTCGACCCCACAGATACGCAGTATTTT.

This clonotype was found many times. The CDR3 bases are TGTGCCATCAGTGAGGGTGCCCGGGAGACCCAGTACTTC. Amino acids: CAISEGARETQYF. This sequence joins TRBV10-3 and TRBJ2-5; D unclear. Looked up from germline, CDR1 is ENHRY and CDR2 is SYGVKD. The CDR3 sequence is 13 residues long. V was trimmed by 2 bases and J by 5 bases, leaving 9 bases between them.

V and J are TRBV6-1 and TRBJ1-2; tentative D call: TRBD1 (6 bases). Between the trimmed V and J ends, which lost 5 bases and 5 bases, there was a span of 18 bases. The CDR3 consists of 15 residues. Germline V lookup: CDR1 MNHNS, CDR2 SASEGT. The CDR3: CASSSRPGQLYGYTF. CDR3 coding DNA: TGTGCCAGCAGTTCCCGCCCAGGACAGCTTTATGGCTACACCTTC.

In this sample, this clonotype turned up many times. A much larger clone is a single base away; this may be a read error. The rearrangement joins TRBV2 to TRBJ1-1, with D unclear. This CDR3 region has 11 residues. Germline V gene sequence: CDR1 SNHLY, CDR2 FYNNEI. V was trimmed by 7 bases and J by 1 base, leaving 4 bases between them. For the CDR3, the DNA is TGTGCCAGCACCGCGAACACTGAAGCTTTCTTT. Protein product: CASTANTEAFF.

Details on this clonotype: With a much larger clone just one base away, this may be a read error. V and J are TRBV10-3 and TRBJ2-3; 12 bases agree with TRBD2. The CDR3 loop spans 17 amino acids. Germline assignment: CDR1 ENHRY and CDR2 SYGVKD. The CDR3 loop reads CAISESRTSGVTDTRYF. CDR3 nucleotide sequence: TGTGCCATCAGTGAGTCCAGGACTAGCGGGGTTACAGATACGCGGTATTTT.

Many counts were recorded for this clonotype. The V and J genes are TRBV20-1 and TRBJ1-4; no definite D call. The CDR3 extends over 13 amino acids. CDR1 and CDR2 from the germline V gene are DFQATT and SNEGSKA (reference sequence). V lost 3 bases to trimming and J lost 5 bases, with 10 bases between them. CDR3 DNA sequence: TGCAGTGCTAGTTCGGGCCGAAATGAAAAACTGTTTTTT. Amino acid sequence: CSASSGRNEKLFF.

This clonotype was seen many times. The rearrangement links TRBV12-3 or TRBV12-4 to TRBJ2-1; 11 bases fit TRBD2. There are 17 residues in the CDR3. With V trimmed by 0 bases and J by 3 bases, 4 bases remained unmatched. The CDR3 DNA follows: TGTGCCAGCAGTTTAGCTGGGACTAGCGGTGGCTACAATGAGCAGTTCTTC. Amino acid sequence: CASSLAGTSGGYNEQFF.

This clonotype was picked up many times. This chain joins TRBV5-1 and TRBJ2-3; D gene ambiguous. The CDR3 is 14 residues long. The ends were cut back, 0 bases at V and 2 bases at J, with 7 bases in the middle. CDR1 and CDR2 (germline): SGHRS, YFSETQ. This CDR3 is CASSLALTTDTQYF. The CDR3 DNA sequence: TGCGCCAGCAGCTTGGCTCTTACCACAGATACGCAGTATTTT.

This clonotype was seen ten or more times. This chain connects TRBV7-8 to TRBJ2-1; 7 bases are a match to TRBD2. The CDR3 is made up of 14 amino acids. V shed 0 bases and J 9 bases; nucleotides not matched to a gene: 5. The germline gives CDR1 SGHVS, CDR2 FQNEAQ. The CDR3 DNA is TGTGCCAGCAGCTTAGCAGCGTGGGGGGGTGAGCAGTTCTTC. Encoded protein: CASSLAAWGGEQFF.

This clonotype was seen many times. The chain joins TRBV28 to TRBJ2-1; the match to TRBD2 covers 11 bases. The CDR3 runs 15 residues. With 3 bases clipped from V and 13 bases from J, the junction kept 11 bases outside the gene matches. Germline assignment: CDR1 MDHEN and CDR2 SYDVKM. The CDR3 nucleotides read TGTGCCAGCAGTTTGCTAGCGGGAGGTCCGATCGGACAGTTCTTC. This translates into CASSLLAGGPIGQFF.

Many counts were recorded for this clonotype. The chain recombines TRBV10-3 with TRBJ2-5; TRBD1 matches 7 bases. This CDR3 is built from 14 residues. Germline lookup yields CDR1 ENHRY and CDR2 SYGVKD. Trimming at V came to 4 bases and at J to 4 bases, leaving 6 bases not matched to a gene. The CDR3 nucleotides are TGTGCCATCAGTGCCGGACAGGCCGGAGAGACCCAGTACTTC. This encodes CAISAGQAGETQYF.

This clonotype was counted between two and nine times. This chain connects TRBV9 to TRBJ2-1; D call uncertain. V dropped 0 bases and J dropped 3 bases, with 10 bases sitting between them. This CDR3 is built from 15 residues. Germline-derived CDR1 and CDR2 are SGDLS and YYNGEE. The CDR3 DNA follows: TGTGCCAGCAGCGTAGGAAACGGCTACTACAATGAGCAGTTCTTC. Amino acid sequence: CASSVGNGYYNEQFF.

This clonotype was seen a single time. Germline is not matched at one junction end, which may reflect a read error. J is TRBJ2-1 and V is TRBV5-6; a possible D gene is TRBD2 (6 bases). The length of the CDR3 is 16 residues. Germline V gene lookup returns CDR1 SGHDT and CDR2 YYEEEE. The CDR3: CANSRDRDWSYNEQFF. Here the CDR3 DNA reads TGTGCCAACAGCCGAGACCGGGACTGGTCCTACAATGAGCAGTTCTTC.